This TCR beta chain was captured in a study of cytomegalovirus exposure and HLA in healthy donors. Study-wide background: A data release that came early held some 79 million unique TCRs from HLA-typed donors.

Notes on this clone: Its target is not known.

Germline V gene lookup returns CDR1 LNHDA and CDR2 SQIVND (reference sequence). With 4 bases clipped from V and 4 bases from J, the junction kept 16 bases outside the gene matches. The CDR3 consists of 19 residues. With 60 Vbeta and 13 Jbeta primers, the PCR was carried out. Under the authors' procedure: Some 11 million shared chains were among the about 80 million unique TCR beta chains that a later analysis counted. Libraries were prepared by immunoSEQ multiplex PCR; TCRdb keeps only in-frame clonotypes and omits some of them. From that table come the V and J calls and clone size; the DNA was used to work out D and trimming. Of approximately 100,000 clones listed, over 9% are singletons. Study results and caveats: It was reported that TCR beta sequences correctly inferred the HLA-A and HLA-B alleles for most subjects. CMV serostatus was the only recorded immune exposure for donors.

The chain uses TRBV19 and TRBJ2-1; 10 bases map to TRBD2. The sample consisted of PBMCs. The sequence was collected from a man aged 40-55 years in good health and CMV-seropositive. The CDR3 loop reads CASSKHRNASGRFYNEQFF. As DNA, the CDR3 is TGTGCCAGTAGTAAACACCGAAACGCTAGCGGGAGATTTTACAATGAGCAGTTCTTC.